This is a list of T cell receptor beta chains from one sample in a study of blood T cell repertoires in COVID-19. Sequencing used immunoSEQ multiplex PCR; TCRdb keeps in-frame clones, though not all of them. This repertoire shows hundreds of thousands of clones, around 88% found once; its top ten account for about 5.7%. The specimen sequenced was PBMCs or T cells enriched from blood (not recorded which). Source of these receptors: a woman aged 40 to 50 who had recovered from COVID-19. CDR3s include the opening cysteine and the closing phenylalanine or tryptophan. The order of the fields is V gene, CDR3 length, J gene, clone size, D gene, CDR3 protein, CDR3 DNA. D genes are given only for firm matches. For some rows the clone size is stated as once, few or many, or as a class when expanded; others skip it.

>TRBV6-2/TRBV6-3|13|TRBJ1-5|.|.
CASSYTGFQPQHF
TGTGCCAGCAGTTATACAGGGTTTCAGCCCCAGCATTTT
>TRBV18|17|TRBJ1-5|few|.
CASSPDVFRGGTQPQHF
TGTGCCAGCTCACCGGACGTATTTCGGGGTGGAACTCAGCCCCAGCATTTT
>TRBV19|15|TRBJ1-5|.|TRBD1
CASSGQGGRNQPQHF
TGTGCCAGTAGTGGACAGGGGGGTCGGAATCAGCCCCAGCATTTT
>TRBV6-5|15|TRBJ2-1|.|TRBD2
CASSYRLAEDNEQFF
TGTGCCAGCAGTTACCGACTAGCGGAGGACAATGAGCAGTTCTTC
>TRBV7-9|16|TRBJ2-1|.|TRBD2
CASSLDLAGGVNEQFF
TGTGCCAGCAGCTTAGATCTCGCGGGAGGAGTCAATGAGCAGTTCTTC
>TRBV7-2|14|TRBJ2-7|.|.
CASSVLTGSYEQYF
TGTGCCAGCAGCGTCCTGACAGGTTCCTACGAGCAGTACTTC
>TRBV24-1|17|TRBJ2-1|.|TRBD2
CATSDRTLSGRDNEQFF
TGTGCCACCAGTGATCGAACCCTTAGCGGGAGGGACAATGAGCAGTTCTTC
>TRBV30|11|TRBJ2-7|.|.
CAWSDYYEQYF
TGTGCCTGGAGTGACTACTACGAGCAGTACTTC
>TRBV6-2/TRBV6-3|13|TRBJ1-6|.|TRBD1
CASSGTGISPLHF
TGTGCCAGCAGTGGGACAGGCATCTCACCCCTCCACTTT
>TRBV7-9|13|TRBJ1-6|.|.
CASSATGISPLHF
TGTGCCAGCAGCGCCACAGGGATCTCACCCCTCCACTTT
>TRBV15|13|TRBJ1-2|.|TRBD1
CATSSRTGSGYTF
TGTGCCACCAGCAGCCGGACAGGCTCTGGCTACACCTTC
>TRBV7-9|16|TRBJ1-2|once|TRBD1
CASSSTPGQGMEGYTF
TGTGCCAGCAGCTCGACACCGGGACAGGGTATGGAAGGCTACACCTTC
>TRBV5-1|14|TRBJ2-1|.|.
CASSLTLTDNEQFF
TGCGCCAGCAGCTTGACGCTAACCGACAATGAGCAGTTCTTC
>TRBV19|13|TRBJ1-2|.|.
CASSTMDSYGYTF
TGTGCCAGTAGTACGATGGACAGTTATGGCTACACCTTC
>TRBV6-5|13|TRBJ1-2|.|.
CASSPTGPQGYTF
TGTGCCAGCAGCCCAACAGGGCCACAGGGCTACACCTTC
>TRBV1|16|TRBJ2-1|.|.
CTSSPETAQGRNEQFF
TGCACCAGCAGCCCAGAGACTGCGCAGGGCAGGAATGAGCAGTTCTTC
>TRBV7-9|13|TRBJ2-3|.|.
CASSPDITDTQYF
TGTGCCAGCAGCCCGGACATCACAGATACGCAGTATTTT
>TRBV4-2|17|TRBJ2-7|.|TRBD2
CASSQHALAQSSYEQYF
TGTGCCAGCAGCCAACACGCACTAGCGCAGAGCTCCTACGAGCAGTACTTC
>TRBV7-2|15|TRBJ1-5|.|TRBD1
CASSLQGTGYQPQHF
TGTGCCAGCAGCTTACAAGGGACAGGATATCAGCCCCAGCATTTT
>TRBV5-1|16|TRBJ2-2|.|TRBD2
CASSYLAGVSTGELFF
TGCGCCAGCAGCTACCTAGCGGGGGTGAGCACCGGGGAGCTGTTTTTT
>TRBV9|15|TRBJ2-5|.|.
CASSPYTWGEETQYF
TGTGCCAGCAGCCCCTACACTTGGGGGGAAGAGACCCAGTACTTC
>TRBV12-3/TRBV12-4|12|TRBJ2-2|few|.
CASSLFGGELFF
TGTGCCAGCAGTTTATTCGGCGGGGAGCTGTTTTTT
>TRBV6-1|16|TRBJ2-7|.|.
CASSEGLGGRSYEQYF
TGTGCCAGCAGTGAAGGGCTCGGAGGACGCTCCTACGAGCAGTACTTC
>TRBV28|14|TRBJ2-7|.|TRBD2
CATLKSGGTYEQYF
TGTGCCACCCTGAAGAGCGGGGGGACCTACGAGCAGTACTTC
>TRBV7-9|11|TRBJ2-7|.|.
CASSAAYEQYF
TGTGCCAGCAGCGCAGCCTACGAGCAGTACTTC
>TRBV28|14|TRBJ2-3|.|.
CASSGQNSPDTQYF
TGTGCCAGCAGTGGCCAAAATTCCCCAGATACGCAGTATTTT
>TRBV27|13|TRBJ2-7|.|.
CASSPTEAYEQYF
TGTGCCAGCAGCCCAACCGAGGCCTACGAGCAGTACTTC
>TRBV2|15|TRBJ2-5|.|.
CASRDARLAQETQYF
TGTGCCAGCAGGGACGCCAGGCTAGCCCAAGAGACCCAGTACTTC
>TRBV10-3|15|TRBJ2-7|.|TRBD2
CAISAPGTSGSEQYF
TGTGCCATCAGTGCCCCGGGGACTAGCGGGAGCGAGCAGTACTTC
>TRBV7-2|12|TRBJ2-5|few|.
CASSPLAETQYF
TGTGCCAGCAGCCCCCTGGCTGAGACCCAGTACTTC
>TRBV2|15|TRBJ1-6|.|TRBD1
CASTLRTGTNSPLHF
TGTGCCAGCACCCTCCGGACAGGTACAAATTCACCCCTCCACTTT
>TRBV3-1/TRBV3-2|16|TRBJ2-5|.|TRBD2
CASSQDHVSGSGTQYF
TGTGCCAGCAGCCAAGATCATGTTAGCGGGAGTGGGACCCAGTACTTC
>TRBV10-3|17|TRBJ2-3|.|TRBD2
CAIARGSMAGDQGTQYF
TGTGCCATCGCCCGTGGCTCTATGGCGGGAGATCAAGGTACGCAGTATTTT
>TRBV20-1|10|TRBJ1-2|.|.
CSATGYGYTF
TGCAGTGCTACAGGGTATGGCTACACCTTC
>TRBV18|17|TRBJ1-4|.|.
CASSARTRQSTNEKLFF
TGTGCCAGCTCAGCACGGACCCGACAGTCAACTAATGAAAAACTGTTTTTT
>TRBV6-5|15|TRBJ1-6|.|TRBD1
CASRRGGQGDSPLHF
TGTGCCAGCAGGCGCGGCGGACAGGGAGATTCACCCCTCCACTTT
>TRBV28|15|TRBJ2-7|.|.
CASRDLGASGYEQYF
TGTGCCAGCAGAGACTTGGGGGCTAGCGGATACGAGCAGTACTTC
>TRBV27|18|TRBJ2-6|.|.
CASSLFPGISSGANVLTF
TGTGCCAGCAGTTTATTTCCAGGGATAAGCTCTGGGGCCAACGTCCTGACTTTC
>TRBV9|16|TRBJ1-6|once|.
CASSVGPQGKYSPLHF
TGTGCCAGCAGCGTAGGCCCCCAGGGGAAGTATTCACCCCTCCACTTT
>TRBV7-2|16|TRBJ2-7|.|TRBD2
CASSSLPGLVLYEQYF
TGTGCCAGCAGCTCCCTACCGGGACTAGTTCTCTACGAGCAGTACTTC
>TRBV2|13|TRBJ2-5|few|.
CASSMDYRETQYF
TGTGCCAGCAGTATGGACTACAGGGAGACCCAGTACTTC
>TRBV5-1|11|TRBJ2-1|.|.
CARNSENEQFF
TGCGCCAGGAATAGCGAAAATGAGCAGTTCTTC
>TRBV5-1|17|TRBJ2-3|.|TRBD2
CASSLARTSGSTDTQYF
TGCGCCAGCAGCTTGGCCAGGACTAGCGGGAGCACAGATACGCAGTATTTT
>TRBV7-3|15|TRBJ2-1|.|.
CASSFGGALDNEQFF
TGTGCCAGCAGCTTTGGGGGGGCCCTAGACAATGAGCAGTTCTTC
>TRBV28|15|TRBJ2-1|.|TRBD2
CASSLPAGGPHEQFF
TGTGCCAGCAGTTTACCAGCGGGAGGGCCCCATGAGCAGTTCTTC
>TRBV7-2|16|TRBJ2-1|.|TRBD2
CASSPRLAGAYNEQFF
TGTGCCAGCAGCCCCAGACTAGCGGGAGCGTACAATGAGCAGTTCTTC
>TRBV9|15|TRBJ1-2|.|.
CASSVGAGTNYGYTF
TGTGCCAGCAGCGTAGGAGCAGGGACTAACTATGGCTACACCTTC
>TRBV7-8|12|TRBJ1-2|.|.
CASSLDGAGYTF
TGTGCCAGCAGCTTAGATGGGGCTGGCTACACCTTC
>TRBV18|19|TRBJ2-6|.|.
CASSPGTGTPISGANVLTF
TGTGCCAGCTCACCCGGCACCGGGACACCGATTTCTGGGGCCAACGTCCTGACTTTC
>TRBV5-4|18|TRBJ1-3|.|.
CASSFVPGGISSGNTIYF
TGTGCCAGCAGCTTCGTACCTGGGGGGATCAGCTCTGGAAACACCATATATTTT
>TRBV18|16|TRBJ2-1|once|.
CASSPNRGGYYNEQFF
TGTGCCAGCTCACCCAACAGGGGGGGCTACTACAATGAGCAGTTCTTC
>TRBV20-1|11|TRBJ2-7|.|.
CSCSGFGEQYF
TGCAGTTGCTCAGGGTTTGGCGAGCAGTACTTC